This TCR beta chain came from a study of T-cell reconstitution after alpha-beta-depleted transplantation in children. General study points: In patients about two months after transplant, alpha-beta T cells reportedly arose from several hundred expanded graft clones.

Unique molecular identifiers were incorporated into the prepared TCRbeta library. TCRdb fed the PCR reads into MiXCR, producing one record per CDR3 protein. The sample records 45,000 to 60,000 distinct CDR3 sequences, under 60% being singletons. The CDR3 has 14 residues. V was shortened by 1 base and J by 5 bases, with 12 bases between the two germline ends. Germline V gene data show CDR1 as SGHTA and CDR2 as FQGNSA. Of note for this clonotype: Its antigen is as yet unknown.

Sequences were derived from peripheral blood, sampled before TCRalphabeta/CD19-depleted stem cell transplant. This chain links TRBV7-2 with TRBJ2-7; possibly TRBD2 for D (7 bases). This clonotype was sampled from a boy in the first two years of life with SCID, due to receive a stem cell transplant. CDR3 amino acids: CASSLGGGQNEQYV. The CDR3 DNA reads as TGTGCCAGCAGCTTAGGGGGGGGGCAAAACGAGCAGTACGTC.